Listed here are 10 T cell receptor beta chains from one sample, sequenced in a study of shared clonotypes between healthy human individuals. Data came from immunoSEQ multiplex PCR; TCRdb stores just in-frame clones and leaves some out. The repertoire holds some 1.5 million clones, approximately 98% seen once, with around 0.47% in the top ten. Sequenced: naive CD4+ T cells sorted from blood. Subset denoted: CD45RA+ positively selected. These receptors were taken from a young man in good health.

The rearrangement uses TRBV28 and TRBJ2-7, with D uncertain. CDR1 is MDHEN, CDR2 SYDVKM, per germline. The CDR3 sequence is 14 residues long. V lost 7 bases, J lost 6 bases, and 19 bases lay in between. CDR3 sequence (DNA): TGTGCCAGCATTAAGGTTGTCGGCTATTTCGAGCAGTACTTC. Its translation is CASIKVVGYFEQYF.

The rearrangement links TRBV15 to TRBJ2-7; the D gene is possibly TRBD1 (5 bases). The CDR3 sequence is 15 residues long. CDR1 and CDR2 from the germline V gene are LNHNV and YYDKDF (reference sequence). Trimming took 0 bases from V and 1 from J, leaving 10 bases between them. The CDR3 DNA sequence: TGTGCCACCAGCAGAGATCGGACACCTTCCTACGAGCAGTACTTC. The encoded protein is CATSRDRTPSYEQYF. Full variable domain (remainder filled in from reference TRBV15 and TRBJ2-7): DAMVIQNPRYQVTQFGKPVTLSCSQTLNHNVMYWYQQKSSQAPKLLFHYYDKDFNNEADTPDNFQSRRPNTSFCFLDIRSPGLGDTAMYLCATSRDRTPSYEQYFGPGTRLTVT.

The CDR3 nucleotides are TGTGCCACCCGGTGGGTGCAAACTGAAGCTTTCTTT. It codes for CATRWVQTEAFF. This chain joins TRBV6-1 and TRBJ1-1; no definite D call. The V gene lost 10 bases and the J gene lost 5 bases, with 14 bases spanning the gap. In germline, CDR1 is MNHNS, CDR2 SASEGT. The CDR3 spans 12 residues.

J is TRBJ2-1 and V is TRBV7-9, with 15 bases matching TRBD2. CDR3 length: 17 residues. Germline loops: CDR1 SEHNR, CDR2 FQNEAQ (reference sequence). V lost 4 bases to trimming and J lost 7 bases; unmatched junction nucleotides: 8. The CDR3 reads CASSSFYGTSGRNEQFF. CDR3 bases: TGTGCCAGCAGCTCCTTTTATGGGACTAGCGGGAGGAATGAGCAGTTCTTC.

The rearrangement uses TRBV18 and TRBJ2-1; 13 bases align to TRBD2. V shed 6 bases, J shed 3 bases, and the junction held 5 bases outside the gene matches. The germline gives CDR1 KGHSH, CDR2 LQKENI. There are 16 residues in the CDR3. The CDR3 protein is CASSRTSGSIYNEQFF. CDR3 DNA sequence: TGTGCCAGCTCGCGGACTAGCGGGAGTATCTACAATGAGCAGTTCTTC. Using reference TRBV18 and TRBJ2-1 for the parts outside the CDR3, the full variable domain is NAGVMQNPRHLVRRRGQEARLRCSPMKGHSHVYWYRQLPEEGLKFMVYLQKENIIDESGMPKERFSAEFPKEGPSILRIQQVVRGDSAAYFCASSRTSGSIYNEQFFGPGTRLTVL.

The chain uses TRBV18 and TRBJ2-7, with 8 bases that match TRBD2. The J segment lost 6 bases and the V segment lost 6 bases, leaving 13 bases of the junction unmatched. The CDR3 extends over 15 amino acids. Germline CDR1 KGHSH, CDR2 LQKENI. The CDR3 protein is CASSRPGLGTGEQYF. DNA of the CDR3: TGTGCCAGCTCTCGACCGGGACTAGGAACGGGCGAGCAGTACTTC.

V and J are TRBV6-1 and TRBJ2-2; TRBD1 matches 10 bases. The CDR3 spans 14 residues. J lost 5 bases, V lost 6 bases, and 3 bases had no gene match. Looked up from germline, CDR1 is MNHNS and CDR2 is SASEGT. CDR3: CASRRDRGTGELFF. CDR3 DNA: TGTGCCAGCAGAAGGGACAGGGGAACCGGGGAGCTGTTTTTT.

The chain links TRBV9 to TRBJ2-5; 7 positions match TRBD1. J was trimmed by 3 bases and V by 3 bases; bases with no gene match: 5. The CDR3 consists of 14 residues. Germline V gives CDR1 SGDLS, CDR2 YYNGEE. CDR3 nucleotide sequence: TGTGCCAGCAGCGGCCGACAGGGAAAAGAGACCCAGTACTTC. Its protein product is CASSGRQGKETQYF.

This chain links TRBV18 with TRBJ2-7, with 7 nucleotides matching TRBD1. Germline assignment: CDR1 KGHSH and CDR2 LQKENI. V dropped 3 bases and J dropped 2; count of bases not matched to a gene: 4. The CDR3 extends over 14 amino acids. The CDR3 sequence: CASSPLGQTYEQYF. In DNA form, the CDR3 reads TGTGCCAGCTCACCCCTGGGACAGACCTACGAGCAGTACTTC.

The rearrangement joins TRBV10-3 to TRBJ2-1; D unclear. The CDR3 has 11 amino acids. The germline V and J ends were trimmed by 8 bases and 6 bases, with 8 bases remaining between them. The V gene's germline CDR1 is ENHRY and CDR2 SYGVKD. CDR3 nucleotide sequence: TGTGCCATCGGGGTGATCAATGAGCAGTTCTTC. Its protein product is CAIGVINEQFF.